Listed below are T cell receptor beta chains from one sample, sequenced in a study of T cell repertoires in cytomegalovirus infection. TCRdb re-analysed the reads in MiXCR, keeping a single row per CDR3 protein. This table has fewer than 1,000,000 distinct CDR3 sequences, 30% to 40% appearing once. Antigen specificity for these receptors is unknown. The sample was cultured CD8+ T cells from PBMCs, taken from culture after CMV antigen stimulation. Source of these receptors: a human donor in good health (CMV status not recorded). Some clones in this sample may be carry-over from other donors' samples. Each CDR3 is given with its conserved first and last residue. The order of the fields is J gene, D gene, V gene, clone size, CDR3 DNA, CDR3 protein. D genes are given only for firm matches. Clone size appears in some rows only: once, few, many, or a class for an expanded clone.

TRBJ1-2,.,TRBV6-2/TRBV6-3,.,TGTGCCAGCAGCATATCCCCCCCAGGGGAGGACTATGGCTACACCTTC,CASSISPPGEDYGYTF
TRBJ1-2,.,TRBV6-1,few,TGTGCCAGCAGTGAAGTTTCCGCAGGCTATGGCTACACCTTC,CASSEVSAGYGYTF
TRBJ2-5,TRBD2,TRBV6-5,.,TGTGCCAGCAGTGGCGGGACTAGTTTATTGGAGACCCAGTACTTC,CASSGGTSLLETQYF
TRBJ1-1,.,TRBV28,many,TGTGCCAGCCTGAACTTTGGGGCGAACACTGAAGCTTTCTTT,CASLNFGANTEAFF
TRBJ1-2,.,TRBV27,.,TGTGCCAGCAGTTTATTTCCCGGTTTTGAGGGCTACACCTTC,CASSLFPGFEGYTF
TRBJ2-1,.,TRBV27,once,TGTGCCAGCAGTTTACAGGATGATGAGCAGTTCTTC,CASSLQDDEQFF
TRBJ1-6,TRBD1,TRBV7-8,few,TGTGCCAGCAGCTTAGTGCCAGGGGGTTCATTAAATTCACCCCTCCACTTT,CASSLVPGGSLNSPLHF
TRBJ2-7,TRBD2,TRBV7-8,.,TGTGCCAGCAGCTACGGACTAGCGGGGGGGAGCTACGAGCAGTACTTC,CASSYGLAGGSYEQYF
TRBJ1-6,.,TRBV7-9,.,TGTGCCAGCAGCCCTTCGGGAGTCCCCCTCCACTTT,CASSPSGVPLHF
TRBJ2-3,.,TRBV11-2,few,TGTGCCAGCAGCTTAGTACACCGGGACCACAGCACAGATACGCAGTATTTT,CASSLVHRDHSTDTQYF
TRBJ1-5,.,TRBV15,once,TGTGCCACCAGCAAAGACAGAGCTAGCAATCAGCCCCAGCATTTT,CATSKDRASNQPQHF
TRBJ2-4,.,TRBV28,few,TGTGCCAGCAGTTTTCTCCTAGCCAAAAACATTCAGTACTTC,CASSFLLAKNIQYF
TRBJ2-1,.,TRBV27,.,TGTGCCAGCAGTCTGCCGGCAGGGAATGAGCAGTTCTTC,CASSLPAGNEQFF
TRBJ2-2,.,TRBV12-3/TRBV12-4,many,TGTGCCAGCAGTTTAATCTCGAACACCGGGGAGCTGTTTTTT,CASSLISNTGELFF
TRBJ2-7,.,TRBV7-9,.,TGTGCCAGCAGCTCGCCCCGGCCTGACTCCCCCTACGAGCAGTACTTC,CASSSPRPDSPYEQYF
TRBJ1-1,.,TRBV6-1,.,TGTGCCAGCAGAGTGATGGGTATGAACACTGAAGCTTTCTTT,CASRVMGMNTEAFF